One sample yielded the 32 T cell receptor beta chains listed below, sequenced in a study of blood T cell repertoires in COVID-19. Profiled with immunoSEQ multiplex PCR; TCRdb holds only in-frame clones, not every one. The repertoire holds 20,000 to 30,000 clones, 75% to 85% seen once, with more than 20% in the top ten. The sequencing sample was made of peripheral blood. The receptors here all came from a human donor in a cohort sampled during active COVID-19.

The chain combines TRBV10-3 with TRBJ2-3; 8 bases map to TRBD2. Germline CDR1 is ENHRY and CDR2 is SYGVKD. The length of the CDR3 is 15 residues. V lost 5 bases and J lost 2; bases outside the gene matches: 6. CDR3 in amino acids: CAISPGTSHTDTQYF. The CDR3 nucleotides are TGTGCCATCAGTCCCGGGACTAGTCACACAGATACGCAGTATTTT.

The J gene is TRBJ2-7, the V gene TRBV7-9; TRBD1 matches at 7 bases. CDR1 and CDR2 from the germline V gene are SEHNR and FQNEAQ (reference sequence). The junction had 30 bases not matched to a gene; V was cut back by 5 bases and J by 2 bases. The CDR3 contains 22 residues. The CDR3 nucleotides read TGTGCCAGCAGCACGAGGACAGGAATGGATAAAGGGGTAAAAGGGGGTCCCTACGAGCAGTACTTC. Its translation is CASSTRTGMDKGVKGGPYEQYF.

The chain has TRBV4-1 and TRBJ1-1; no firm D call. V lost 1 base and J 3 bases, leaving 6 bases between the germline ends. The CDR3 length is 13 residues. Germline CDR1 is MGHRA and CDR2 is YSYEKL. CDR3 sequence reads: CASSQVADTEAFF. The DNA for the CDR3 is TGCGCCAGCAGCCAAGTTGCGGACACTGAAGCTTTCTTT.

V and J are TRBV30 and TRBJ1-1; D gene unclear. The CDR3 loop spans 14 amino acids. Germline CDR1 and CDR2: GTSNPN and SVGIG (reference sequence). Trimming cost V 7 bases and J 0 bases, with 15 bases left between them. The CDR3 sequence: CASLKLNLNTEAFF. As DNA, the CDR3 is TGTGCCTCACTAAAATTAAACCTGAACACTGAAGCTTTCTTT.

This clone was observed a few times. This chain uses TRBV28 with TRBJ2-7; 7 bases match TRBD2. From germline, CDR1 is MDHEN and CDR2 SYDVKM. This CDR3 is 16 amino acids long. The V segment lost 5 bases and the J segment 5 bases; nucleotides outside the gene matches: 15. CDR3 sequence: CASSPRWGRALDEQYF. The CDR3, as DNA: TGTGCCAGCAGTCCGCGTTGGGGGAGGGCACTGGACGAGCAGTACTTC.

The chain links TRBV18 to TRBJ2-5; 7 nucleotides align to TRBD2. J gave up 3 bases and V 2 bases, and 15 bases lay outside the gene matches. CDR1 KGHSH and CDR2 LQKENI come from the germline V gene. The CDR3 is made up of 18 amino acids. The chain's CDR3 is CASSPDSGRGTGKETQYF. The DNA of the CDR3 is TGTGCCAGCTCACCAGATTCTGGGAGGGGAACGGGAAAAGAGACCCAGTACTTC. Using reference TRBV18 and TRBJ2-5 for the parts outside the CDR3, the full variable domain is NAGVMQNPRHLVRRRGQEARLRCSPMKGHSHVYWYRQLPEEGLKFMVYLQKENIIDESGMPKERFSAEFPKEGPSILRIQQVVRGDSAAYFCASSPDSGRGTGKETQYFGPGTRLLVL.

The rearrangement uses TRBV4-1 and TRBJ2-1; TRBD1 agrees at 10 bases. The CDR3 extends over 15 amino acids. V shed 3 bases, J shed 2 bases, and the junction held 1 base outside the gene matches. CDR1 and CDR2 (germline): MGHRA, YSYEKL. The CDR3 sequence: CASSQTGGAYNEQFF. The CDR3 DNA reads TGCGCCAGCAGCCAGACAGGGGGCGCCTACAATGAGCAGTTCTTC.

This clone was counted between two and nine times. The chain joins TRBV30 to TRBJ2-7, with 7 bases fitting TRBD1. This CDR3 comprises 14 residues. Germline assignment: CDR1 GTSNPN and CDR2 SVGIG (reference sequence). J gave up 3 bases and V 4 bases, and 9 bases lay outside the gene matches. CDR3 residues: CAWKSRTGLYEQYF. The CDR3 coding sequence is TGTGCCTGGAAGTCACGGACAGGCCTCTACGAGCAGTACTTC.

The rearrangement joins TRBV12-3 or TRBV12-4 to TRBJ1-4; no definite D call. Trimming took 5 bases from V and 10 from J, leaving 14 bases between them. The CDR3 is 13 residues long. CDR3 sequence (DNA): TGTGCCAGCAGTGATCTGGACGAGGGAAAACTGTTTTTT. Amino acids: CASSDLDEGKLFF.

The chain joins TRBV19 to TRBJ1-1; the D gene is possibly TRBD1 (6 bases). The germline V gene has CDR1 LNHDA and CDR2 SQIVND (reference sequence). The germline V and J ends were trimmed by 1 base and 7 bases, with 13 bases remaining between them. This CDR3 is built from 14 residues. This CDR3 is CASSIVPTGDEAFF. The CDR3 nucleotides read TGTGCCAGTAGTATAGTTCCGACAGGCGATGAAGCTTTCTTT.

V is TRBV4-3 and J is TRBJ2-6; the D is unclear. V shed 1 base and J shed 1 base, with 5 bases lying between them. This CDR3 has 15 residues. Germline lookup yields CDR1 LGHNA and CDR2 YSLEER. The chain's CDR3 is CASSQARSGANVLTF. CDR3 sequence (DNA): TGCGCCAGCAGCCAAGCGCGGTCTGGGGCCAACGTCCTGACTTTC.

This sequence joins TRBV7-2 and TRBJ2-5, with 8 bases fitting TRBD2. The CDR3 loop spans 15 amino acids. CDR1 and CDR2 (germline): SGHTA, FQGNSA. Trimming removed 6 bases from V and 2 bases from J; junction bases left unmatched: 8. CDR3 in DNA: TGTGCCAGCAGGAGGTCGGGAGGGATACAAGAGACCCAGTACTTC. Translation: CASRRSGGIQETQYF.

The CDR3 region is CASSPRTGTIYEQYF. DNA for the CDR3: TGCGCCAGCAGCCCACGGACAGGGACCATCTACGAGCAGTACTTC. V gene TRBV4-3 combines with J gene TRBJ2-7; 8 bases align to TRBD1. Germline V lookup: CDR1 LGHNA, CDR2 YSLEER. This CDR3 contains 15 residues. Trimming at V came to 4 bases and at J to 3 bases, leaving 8 bases not matched to a gene.

The V call is TRBV12-3 or TRBV12-4, the J call TRBJ2-1; D perhaps matches TRBD2 (5 bases). The length of the CDR3 is 13 residues. Between the trimmed V and J ends, which lost 5 bases and 8 bases, there was a span of 13 bases. This CDR3 reads CASSPWTGHEQFF. In nucleotides, the CDR3 is TGTGCCAGCAGTCCATGGACTGGGCATGAGCAGTTCTTC.

The genes are TRBV28 and TRBJ1-4; no firm D call. The V and J ends lost 1 base and 6 bases respectively, with 15 bases between them. The CDR3 covers 16 residues. CDR1 and CDR2 (germline): MDHEN, SYDVKM. DNA of the CDR3: TGTGCCAGCAGTTTATCGCCAGAAAAGGCGGATGAAAAACTGTTTTTT. The encoded protein is CASSLSPEKADEKLFF. The variable domain in full, with the rest retrieved from reference TRBV28 and TRBJ1-4, is DVKVTQSSRYLVKRTGEKVFLECVQDMDHENMFWYRQDPGLGLRLIYFSYDVKMKEKGDIPEGYSVSREKKERFSLILESASTNQTSMYLCASSLSPEKADEKLFFGSGTQLSVL.

This clone was observed a few times. The chain joins TRBV2 to TRBJ2-3; 8 bases match TRBD2. The ends lost 5 bases at V and 5 bases at J; junction bases unmatched: 3. CDR3 size: 13 residues. CDR1 and CDR2 (germline): SNHLY, FYNNEI. The CDR3 sequence is CASSLAGQDTQYF. The CDR3 DNA reads TGTGCCAGCAGTTTAGCGGGACAAGATACGCAGTATTTT.

This clone is labeled medium-sized. This chain links TRBV2 with TRBJ2-7, with unresolved D. Germline CDR1 is SNHLY and CDR2 is FYNNEI. Trimming left V 4 bases short and J 2 bases short, with 9 bases between. The CDR3 totals 13 residues. The CDR3 DNA reads as TGTGCCAGCAGTGTCGCGAGGACCTACGAGCAGTACTTC. Protein product: CASSVARTYEQYF.

In its sample, this clone was seen once. This sequence joins TRBV11-1 and TRBJ2-1, with 7 nucleotides matching TRBD2. The germline V gene has CDR1 SGHAT and CDR2 FQDESV (reference sequence). There are 16 residues in the CDR3. Losses at the gene ends were 1 base for V and 0 bases for J; bases not matched to a gene: 3. CDR3 bases: TGTGCCAGCAGCTTAGAGGGAGGGCCCTCCTACAATGAGCAGTTCTTC. It is translated as CASSLEGGPSYNEQFF.

V gene TRBV7-2 combines with J gene TRBJ2-7, with 8 bases lining up with TRBD2. V trimming: 3 bases; J trimming: 6 bases; junction bases outside the gene matches: 10. The length of the CDR3 is 15 residues. Germline V CDR1 and CDR2: SGHTA, FQGNSA. DNA of the CDR3: TGTGCCAGCAGCTTCCTGGGAGCGGGAGCAGGCGAGCAGTACTTC. This encodes CASSFLGAGAGEQYF.

This CDR3 reads CASSPGTKETQYF. The CDR3 nucleotides read TGTGCCAGCTCACCCGGGACAAAGGAGACCCAGTACTTC. This chain joins TRBV18 and TRBJ2-5, with D possibly being TRBD1 (6 bases). The CDR3 has 13 residues. From germline, CDR1 is KGHSH and CDR2 LQKENI. The V end lost 3 bases, the J end lost 5 bases, and 10 bases lay between the germline ends.

J is TRBJ1-2 and V is TRBV5-5, with D maybe TRBD1 (6 bases). V lost 2 bases and J lost 2, with 13 bases in between. Per the germline V gene, CDR1 is SGHKS and CDR2 is YYEKEE (reference sequence). The CDR3 totals 15 residues. The CDR3 loop is CASSLDPTGNYGYTF. In DNA form, the CDR3 reads TGTGCCAGCAGCTTAGATCCGACAGGAAACTATGGCTACACCTTC.

The chain links TRBV3-1 (or the pseudogene TRBV3-2) to TRBJ2-1, with 7 bases matching TRBD2. The CDR3 runs to 16 residues. V dropped 3 bases and J dropped 6; count of bases not matched to a gene: 11. Germline loops: CDR1 LGHDT, CDR2 YNNKEL (reference sequence). The CDR3 sequence: CASSQREGIMSNEQFF. As DNA, the CDR3 is TGTGCCAGCAGCCAGAGGGAGGGTATAATGTCCAATGAGCAGTTCTTC.

The rearrangement links TRBV10-3 to TRBJ2-3, with D hard to call. Looked up from germline, CDR1 is ENHRY and CDR2 is SYGVKD. This CDR3 region has 11 residues. V shed 6 bases and J shed 7 bases, with 8 bases lying between them. CDR3 DNA: TGTGCCATCAGAACTGTGAATACGCAGTATTTT. Translating it yields CAIRTVNTQYF.

V usage is TRBV5-1 and J usage is TRBJ2-7; D might be TRBD2 (6 bases). With 0 bases removed from V and 5 bases from J, the gap between germline ends came to 12 bases. The germline V gene encodes CDR1 SGHRS and CDR2 YFSETQ. The CDR3 length is 14 residues. CDR3 in amino acids: CASSLVGGPHEQYF. Written as DNA, the CDR3 is TGCGCCAGCAGCTTGGTAGGAGGGCCGCACGAGCAGTACTTC. Together with reference TRBV5-1 and TRBJ2-7, the CDR3 gives the full variable domain: KAGVTQTPRYLIKTRGQQVTLSCSPISGHRSVSWYQQTPGQGLQFLFEYFSETQRNKGNFPGRFSGRQFSNSRSEMNVSTLELGDSALYLCASSLVGGPHEQYFGPGTRLTVT.

The chain couples TRBV19 to TRBJ2-2, with D maybe TRBD1 (5 bases). The CDR3 length is 13 residues. Germline assignment: CDR1 LNHDA and CDR2 SQIVND (reference sequence). The V end was cut by 5 bases, the J end by 6 bases, with 10 bases between. CDR3 sequence: CASSPQGSGELFF. The CDR3 bases are TGTGCCAGTAGTCCCCAGGGTTCCGGGGAGCTGTTTTTT.

The CDR3 coding sequence is TGCGCCAGCAGCTTGGCGTCGACAATAGACACCGGGGAGCTGTTTTTT. Translated: CASSLASTIDTGELFF. This chain links TRBV5-1 with TRBJ2-2, with D unresolved. Trimming cost V 0 bases and J 3 bases, with 12 bases left between them. Germline CDR1 reads SGHRS; CDR2 reads YFSETQ. The CDR3 spans 16 residues.

This chain links TRBV4-3 with TRBJ2-3, with 10 bases that match TRBD2. V trimming: 4 bases; J trimming: 3 bases; junction bases outside the gene matches: 4. The V gene's germline CDR1 is LGHNA and CDR2 YSLEER. The CDR3 is 15 residues long. This chain's CDR3 is CASSPLAGATDTQYF. CDR3 sequence (DNA): TGCGCCAGCAGCCCCCTAGCGGGAGCGACAGATACGCAGTATTTT.

This chain connects TRBV19 to TRBJ1-5; D possibly corresponds to TRBD1 (6 bases). This CDR3 contains 18 residues. Per the germline V gene, CDR1 is LNHDA and CDR2 is SQIVND (reference sequence). V lost 9 bases and J lost 7, with 31 bases in between. The CDR3 protein is CARLIGQPSATGKQPQHF. The CDR3 region has the DNA TGTGCCAGATTAATAGGACAGCCCTCCGCGACGGGTAAGCAGCCCCAGCATTTT.

A note on this clone: Its ends do not fully match the called genes, so a read error is possible. This rearrangement joins TRBV4-1 to TRBJ1-4; D is perhaps TRBD1 (6 bases). This CDR3 comprises 16 residues. Per the germline V gene, CDR1 is MGHRA and CDR2 is YSYEKL. The CDR3 loop reads CASSQEGIRGGEKLFF. As DNA, the CDR3 is TGCGCCAGCAGTCAAGAAGGAATCAGGGGTGGTGAAAAACTGTTTTTT.

The chain carries TRBV27 and TRBJ1-2; 12 bases match TRBD1. The CDR3 is made up of 16 amino acids. V dropped 4 bases and J dropped 8; count of bases not matched to a gene: 11. The V gene's germline CDR1 is MNHEY and CDR2 SMNVEV (reference sequence). CDR3 nucleotide sequence: TGTGCCAGCAGTTACTCCGGGACAGGGGGCGCTTGGGGCTACACCTTC. This sequence encodes CASSYSGTGGAWGYTF.

V and J are TRBV7-2 and TRBJ1-2; weak D call: TRBD1 (5 bases). The germline V gene encodes CDR1 SGHTA and CDR2 FQGNSA. V was trimmed by 7 bases and J by 7 bases, leaving 28 bases between them. The CDR3 contains 17 residues. This CDR3 reads CASNHNGGGDRVFGYTF. CDR3 nucleotide sequence: TGTGCCAGCAACCACAACGGTGGGGGGGACCGGGTCTTTGGCTACACCTTC.

The chain joins TRBV2 to TRBJ1-6; possibly TRBD1 for D (5 bases). CDR3 length: 15 amino acids. V lost 8 bases to trimming and J lost 9 bases, with 20 bases between them. Germline assignment: CDR1 SNHLY and CDR2 FYNNEI. Here the CDR3 DNA reads TGTGCCAGCTCTATACGGCAGGGCTTCTCTTCACCCCTCCACTTT. It specifies CASSIRQGFSSPLHF.